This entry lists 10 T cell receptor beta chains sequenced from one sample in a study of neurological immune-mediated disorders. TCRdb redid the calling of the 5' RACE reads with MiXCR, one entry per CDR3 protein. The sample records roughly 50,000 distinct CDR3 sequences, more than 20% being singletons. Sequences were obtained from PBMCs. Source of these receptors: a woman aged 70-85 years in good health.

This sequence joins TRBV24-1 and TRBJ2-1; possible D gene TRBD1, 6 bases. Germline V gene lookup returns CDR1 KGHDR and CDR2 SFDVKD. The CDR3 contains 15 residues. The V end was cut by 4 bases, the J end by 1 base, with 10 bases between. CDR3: CATSDQTGSYNEQFF. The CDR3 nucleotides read TGTGCCACCAGTGACCAGACAGGATCCTACAATGAGCAGTTCTTC.

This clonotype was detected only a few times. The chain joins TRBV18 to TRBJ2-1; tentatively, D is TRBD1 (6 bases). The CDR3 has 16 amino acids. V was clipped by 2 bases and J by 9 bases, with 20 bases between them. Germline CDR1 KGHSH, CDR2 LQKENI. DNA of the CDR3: TGTGCCAGCTCACCAGATCGAACAGGGATAAACGGTGAGCAGTTCTTC. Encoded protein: CASSPDRTGINGEQFF.

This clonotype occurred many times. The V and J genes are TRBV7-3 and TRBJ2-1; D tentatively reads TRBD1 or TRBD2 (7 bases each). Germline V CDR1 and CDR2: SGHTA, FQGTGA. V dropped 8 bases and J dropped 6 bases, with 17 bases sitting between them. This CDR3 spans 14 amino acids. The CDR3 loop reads CASGRGQGINEQFF. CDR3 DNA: TGTGCCAGCGGGAGGGGGCAGGGGATCAATGAGCAGTTCTTC. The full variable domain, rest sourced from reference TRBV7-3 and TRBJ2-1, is GAGVSQTPSNKVTEKGKYVELRCDPISGHTALYWYRQSLGQGPEFLIYFQGTGAADDSGLPNDRFFAVRPEGSVSTLKIQRTERGDSAVYLCASGRGQGINEQFFGPGTRLTVL.

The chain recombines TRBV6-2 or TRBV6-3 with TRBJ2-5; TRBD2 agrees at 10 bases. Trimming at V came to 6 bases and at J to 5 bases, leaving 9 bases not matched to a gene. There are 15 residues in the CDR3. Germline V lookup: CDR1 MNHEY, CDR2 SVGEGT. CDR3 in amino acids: CASRPWTSGPETQYF. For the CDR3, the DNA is TGTGCCAGCAGGCCCTGGACTAGCGGCCCTGAGACCCAGTACTTC.

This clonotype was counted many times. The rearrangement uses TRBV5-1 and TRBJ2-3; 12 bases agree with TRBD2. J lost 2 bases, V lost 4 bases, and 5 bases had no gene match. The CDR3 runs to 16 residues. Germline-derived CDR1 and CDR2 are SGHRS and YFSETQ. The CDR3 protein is CASSPGTSGFTDTQYF. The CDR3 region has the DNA TGCGCCAGCAGCCCCGGGACTAGCGGGTTCACAGATACGCAGTATTTT.

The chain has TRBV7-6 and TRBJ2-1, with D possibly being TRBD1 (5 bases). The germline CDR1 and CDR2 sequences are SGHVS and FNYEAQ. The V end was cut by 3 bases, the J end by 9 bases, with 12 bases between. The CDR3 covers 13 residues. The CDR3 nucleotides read TGTGCCAGCAGCTTTAAAAGGGGTGGTGAGCAGTTCTTC. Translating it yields CASSFKRGGEQFF.

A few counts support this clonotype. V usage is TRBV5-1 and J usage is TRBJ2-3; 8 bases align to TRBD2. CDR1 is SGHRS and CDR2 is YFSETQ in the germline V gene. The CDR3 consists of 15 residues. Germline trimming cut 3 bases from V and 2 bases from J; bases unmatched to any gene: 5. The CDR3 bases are TGCGCCAGCAGCTGGAGCGGGAGCCTCACAGATACGCAGTATTTT. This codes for CASSWSGSLTDTQYF.

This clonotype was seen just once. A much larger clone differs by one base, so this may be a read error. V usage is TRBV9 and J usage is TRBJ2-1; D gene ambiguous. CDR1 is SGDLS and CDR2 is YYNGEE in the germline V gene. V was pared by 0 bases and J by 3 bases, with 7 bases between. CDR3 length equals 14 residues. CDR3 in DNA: TGTGCCAGCAGCGTAGATCGGTGCTACAATGAGCAGTTCTTC. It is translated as CASSVDRCYNEQFF.

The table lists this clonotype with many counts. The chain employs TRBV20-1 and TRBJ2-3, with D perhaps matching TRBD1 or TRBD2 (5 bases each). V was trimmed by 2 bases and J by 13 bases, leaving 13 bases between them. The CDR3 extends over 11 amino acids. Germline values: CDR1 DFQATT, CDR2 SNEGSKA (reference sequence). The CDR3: CSARTGVGEYF. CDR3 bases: TGCAGTGCTAGAACCGGGGTAGGGGAGTATTTT.

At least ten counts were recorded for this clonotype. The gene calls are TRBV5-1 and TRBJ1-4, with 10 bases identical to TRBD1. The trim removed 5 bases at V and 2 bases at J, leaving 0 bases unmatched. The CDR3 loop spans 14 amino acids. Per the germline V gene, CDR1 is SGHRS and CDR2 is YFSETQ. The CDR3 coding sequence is TGCGCCAGCAGGGGACAGGGGACTAATGAAAAACTGTTTTTT. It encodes CASRGQGTNEKLFF.